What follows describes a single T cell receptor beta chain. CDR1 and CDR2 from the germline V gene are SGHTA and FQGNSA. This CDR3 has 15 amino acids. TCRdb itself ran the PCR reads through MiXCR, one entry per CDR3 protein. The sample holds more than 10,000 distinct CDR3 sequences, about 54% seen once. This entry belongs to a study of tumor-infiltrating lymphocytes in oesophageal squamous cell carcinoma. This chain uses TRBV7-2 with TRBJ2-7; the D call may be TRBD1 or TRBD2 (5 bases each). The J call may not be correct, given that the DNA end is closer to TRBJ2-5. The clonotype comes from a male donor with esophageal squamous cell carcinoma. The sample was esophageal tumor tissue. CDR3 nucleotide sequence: TGTGCCAGCAGCTTTACCGGGACCTCTCAAGAGACCCAGTACTTC. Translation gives CASSFTGTSQETQYF.